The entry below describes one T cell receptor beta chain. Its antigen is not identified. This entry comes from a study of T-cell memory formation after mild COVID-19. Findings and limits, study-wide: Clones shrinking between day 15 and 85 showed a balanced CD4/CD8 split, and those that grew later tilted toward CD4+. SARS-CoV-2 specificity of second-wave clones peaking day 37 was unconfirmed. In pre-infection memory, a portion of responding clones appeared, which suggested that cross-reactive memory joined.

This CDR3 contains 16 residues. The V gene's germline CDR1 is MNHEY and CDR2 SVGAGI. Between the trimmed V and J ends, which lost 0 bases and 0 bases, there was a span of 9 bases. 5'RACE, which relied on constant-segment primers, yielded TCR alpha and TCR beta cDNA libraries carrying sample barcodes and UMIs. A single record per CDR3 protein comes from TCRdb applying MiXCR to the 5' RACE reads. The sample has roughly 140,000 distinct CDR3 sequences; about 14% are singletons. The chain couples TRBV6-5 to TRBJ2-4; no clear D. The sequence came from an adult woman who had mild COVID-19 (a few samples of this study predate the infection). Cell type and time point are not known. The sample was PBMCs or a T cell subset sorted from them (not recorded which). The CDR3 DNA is TGTGCCAGCAGTTACTCGAGTGGGTTAGCCAAAAACATTCAGTACTTC. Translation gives CASSYSSGLAKNIQYF.